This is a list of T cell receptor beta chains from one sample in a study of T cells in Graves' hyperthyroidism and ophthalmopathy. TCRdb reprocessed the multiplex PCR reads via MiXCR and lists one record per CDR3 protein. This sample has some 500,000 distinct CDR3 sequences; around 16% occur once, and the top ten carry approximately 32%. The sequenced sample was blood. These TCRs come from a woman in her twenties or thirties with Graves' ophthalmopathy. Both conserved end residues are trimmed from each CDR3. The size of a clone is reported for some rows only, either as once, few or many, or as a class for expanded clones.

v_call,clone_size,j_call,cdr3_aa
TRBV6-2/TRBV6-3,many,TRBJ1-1,ASSYPMDRTMNTEAF
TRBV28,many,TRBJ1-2,ASGPAAADYGYT
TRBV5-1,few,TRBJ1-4,ASSSTGSTNEKLL
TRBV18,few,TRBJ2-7,ASSPGGAGNEQY
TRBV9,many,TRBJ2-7,ASSVEGTGGYEQY
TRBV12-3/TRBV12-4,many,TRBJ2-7,ASSLLQGNEQY
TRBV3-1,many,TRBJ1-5,ASSQDSYQPQH
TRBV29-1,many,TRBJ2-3,SVWDYRTDTQY
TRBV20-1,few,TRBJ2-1,SARDRASYLHNEQF
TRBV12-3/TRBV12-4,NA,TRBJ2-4,ASTLTGAQSIQY
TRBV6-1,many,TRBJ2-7,ASGGISTGGPAEQY
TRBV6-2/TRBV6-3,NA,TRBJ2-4,ASSYSPGQGQS
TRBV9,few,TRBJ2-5,ASSVAGGRVETQY
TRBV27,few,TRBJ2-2,ASSLHFITGELF
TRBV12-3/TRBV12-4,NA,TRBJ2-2,ASSTRPGLAGVLNTGEPF
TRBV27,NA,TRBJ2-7,ASSFGGFEQY
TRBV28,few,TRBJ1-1,ASPTAQGNTEAF
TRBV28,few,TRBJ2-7,ASSFGGPNEQY
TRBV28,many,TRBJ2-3,ASSLDRDFWGTDTQY
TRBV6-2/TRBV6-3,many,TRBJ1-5,ASSYAGTAGEH
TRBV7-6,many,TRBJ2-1,ASSLTERGAQF
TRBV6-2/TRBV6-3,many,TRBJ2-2,ASSSRDTGELF
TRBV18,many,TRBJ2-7,ASSPGLAGTYEQY
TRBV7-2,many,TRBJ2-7,ASSLAAGDEQY
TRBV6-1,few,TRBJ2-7,ASSEQPSGSYEQY
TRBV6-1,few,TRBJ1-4,ASLPRPGGNEKLF
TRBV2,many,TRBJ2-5,ASTVTLPGETQY
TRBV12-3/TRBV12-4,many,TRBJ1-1,ASTLGVSRDTEAF
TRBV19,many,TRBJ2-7,ASSSLGRTGQFSYEQY
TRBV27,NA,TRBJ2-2,ASSYLAGSGSGELF